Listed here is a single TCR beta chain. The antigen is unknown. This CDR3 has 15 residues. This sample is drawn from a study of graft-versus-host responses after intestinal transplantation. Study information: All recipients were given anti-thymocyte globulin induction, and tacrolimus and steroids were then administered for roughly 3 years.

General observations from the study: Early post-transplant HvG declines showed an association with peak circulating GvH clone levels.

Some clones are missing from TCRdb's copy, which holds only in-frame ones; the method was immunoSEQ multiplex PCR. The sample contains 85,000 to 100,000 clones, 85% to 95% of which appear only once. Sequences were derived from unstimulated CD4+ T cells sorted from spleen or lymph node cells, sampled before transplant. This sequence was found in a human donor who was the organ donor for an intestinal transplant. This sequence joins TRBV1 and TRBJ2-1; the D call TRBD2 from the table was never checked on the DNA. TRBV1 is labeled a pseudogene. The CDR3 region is CTSSQTSGGLNEQFF. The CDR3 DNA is TGCACCAGCAGCCAGACTAGCGGGGGGTTGAATGAGCAGTTCTTC.